A single TCR beta chain is shown here with its context. The data belong to a study of blood T cell repertoires in COVID-19. Germline-derived CDR1 and CDR2 are SNHLY and FYNNEI. Trimming left V 4 bases short and J 1 base short, with 8 bases between. The CDR3 is made up of 14 amino acids. The repertoire was sequenced with immunoSEQ multiplex PCR; TCRdb's copy has only in-frame clones and lacks some. The table records about 93,000 clones, approximately 80% of them present only once. V usage is TRBV2 and J usage is TRBJ1-5; D not resolved. This receptor was taken from a human donor in a cohort sampled during active COVID-19. Sample: peripheral blood. The CDR3, as DNA: TGTGCCAGCAGTGTTCGGGTGAGCAATCAGCCCCAGCATTTT. It yields the protein CASSVRVSNQPQHF.